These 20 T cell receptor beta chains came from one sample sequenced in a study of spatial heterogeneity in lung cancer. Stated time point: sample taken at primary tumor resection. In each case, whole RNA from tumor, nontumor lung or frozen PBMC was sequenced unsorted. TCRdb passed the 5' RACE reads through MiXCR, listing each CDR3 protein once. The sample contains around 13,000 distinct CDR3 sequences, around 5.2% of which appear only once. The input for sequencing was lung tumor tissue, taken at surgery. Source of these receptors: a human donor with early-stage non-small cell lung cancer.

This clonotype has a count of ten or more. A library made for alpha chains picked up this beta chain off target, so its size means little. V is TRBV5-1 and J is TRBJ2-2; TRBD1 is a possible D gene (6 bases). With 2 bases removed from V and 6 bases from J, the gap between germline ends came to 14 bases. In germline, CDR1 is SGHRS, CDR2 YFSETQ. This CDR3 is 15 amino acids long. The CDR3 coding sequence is TGCGCCAGCAGCTTAGGGGGAGCCCTAGCCGGGGAGCTGTTTTTT. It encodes CASSLGGALAGELFF.

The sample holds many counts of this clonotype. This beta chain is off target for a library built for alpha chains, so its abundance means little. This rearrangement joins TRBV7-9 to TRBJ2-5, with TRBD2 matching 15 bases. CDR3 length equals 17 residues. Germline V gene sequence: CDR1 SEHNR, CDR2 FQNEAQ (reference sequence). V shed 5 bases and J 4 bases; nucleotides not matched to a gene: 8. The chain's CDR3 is CASSPGTSGRIRETQYF. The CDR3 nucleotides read TGTGCCAGCAGCCCTGGGACTAGCGGGAGGATCAGAGAGACCCAGTACTTC.

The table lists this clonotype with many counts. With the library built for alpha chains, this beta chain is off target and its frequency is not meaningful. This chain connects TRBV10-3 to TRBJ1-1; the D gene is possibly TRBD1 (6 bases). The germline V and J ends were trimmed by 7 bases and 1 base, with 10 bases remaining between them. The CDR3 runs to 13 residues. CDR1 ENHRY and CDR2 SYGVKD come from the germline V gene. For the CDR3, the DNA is TGTGCCATCAATCTGGACAGGAACACTGAAGCTTTCTTT. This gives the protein CAINLDRNTEAFF.

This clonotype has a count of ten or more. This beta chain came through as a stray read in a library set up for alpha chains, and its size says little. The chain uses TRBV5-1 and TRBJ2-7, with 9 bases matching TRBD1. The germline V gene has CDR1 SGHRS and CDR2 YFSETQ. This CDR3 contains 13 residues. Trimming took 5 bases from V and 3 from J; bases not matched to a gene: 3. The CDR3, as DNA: TGCGCCAGCAGTGGGACAGGGTACTACGAGCAGTACTTC. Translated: CASSGTGYYEQYF.

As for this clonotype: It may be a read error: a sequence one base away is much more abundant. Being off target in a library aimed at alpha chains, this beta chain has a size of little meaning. CDR3 bases: TGTGCCTGCAGCCCCCCCGACTCCTTGACCTATGGCTACACCTTC. Amino acid sequence: CACSPPDSLTYGYTF. The chain couples TRBV7-2 to TRBJ1-2; D is undetermined. The CDR3 runs 15 residues. Per the germline V gene, CDR1 is SGHTA and CDR2 is FQGNSA.

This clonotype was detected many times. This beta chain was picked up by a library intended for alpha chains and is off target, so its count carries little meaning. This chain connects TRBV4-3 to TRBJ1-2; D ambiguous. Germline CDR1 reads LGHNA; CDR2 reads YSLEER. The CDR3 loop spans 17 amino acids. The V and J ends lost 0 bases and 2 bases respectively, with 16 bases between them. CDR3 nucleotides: TGCGCCAGCAGCCAAGAGCTCGGAGGGCCAATCAACTATGGCTACACCTTC. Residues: CASSQELGGPINYGYTF.

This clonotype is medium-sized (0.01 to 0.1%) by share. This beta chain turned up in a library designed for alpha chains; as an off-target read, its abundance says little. The CDR3 sequence: CSARDPVEGTMNTEAFF. In nucleotides, the CDR3 is TGCAGTGCTAGAGACCCCGTGGAGGGGACCATGAACACTGAAGCTTTCTTT. The chain joins TRBV20-1 to TRBJ1-1; D is possibly TRBD1 (5 bases). Deletions cut 0 bases from V and 0 bases from J, with 17 bases between. Germline CDR1 is DFQATT and CDR2 is SNEGSKA (reference sequence). This CDR3 is built from 17 residues.

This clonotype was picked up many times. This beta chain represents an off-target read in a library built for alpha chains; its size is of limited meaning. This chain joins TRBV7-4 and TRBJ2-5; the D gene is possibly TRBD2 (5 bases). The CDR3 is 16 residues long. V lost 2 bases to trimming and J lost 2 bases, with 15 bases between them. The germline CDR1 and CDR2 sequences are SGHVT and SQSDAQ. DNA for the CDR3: TGTGCCAGCAGCTTAACTCCAGCGGCGAAACAAGAGACCCAGTACTTC. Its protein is CASSLTPAAKQETQYF.

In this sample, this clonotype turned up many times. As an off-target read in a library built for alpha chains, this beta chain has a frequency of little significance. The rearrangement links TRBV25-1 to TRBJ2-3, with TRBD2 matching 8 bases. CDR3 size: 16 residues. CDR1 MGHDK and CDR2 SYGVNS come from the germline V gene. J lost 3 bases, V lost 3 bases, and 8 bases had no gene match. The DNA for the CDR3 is TGTGCCAGCAGTGAGGTCCGGGGGGGGCTTACAGATACGCAGTATTTT. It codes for CASSEVRGGLTDTQYF.

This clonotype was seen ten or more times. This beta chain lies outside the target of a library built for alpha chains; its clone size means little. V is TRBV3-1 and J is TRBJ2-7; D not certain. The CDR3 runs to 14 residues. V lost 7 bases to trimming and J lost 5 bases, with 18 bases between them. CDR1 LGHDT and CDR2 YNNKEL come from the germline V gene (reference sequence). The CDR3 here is CASKDSDNVDEQYF. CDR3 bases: TGTGCCAGCAAGGATTCAGACAACGTCGACGAGCAGTACTTC.

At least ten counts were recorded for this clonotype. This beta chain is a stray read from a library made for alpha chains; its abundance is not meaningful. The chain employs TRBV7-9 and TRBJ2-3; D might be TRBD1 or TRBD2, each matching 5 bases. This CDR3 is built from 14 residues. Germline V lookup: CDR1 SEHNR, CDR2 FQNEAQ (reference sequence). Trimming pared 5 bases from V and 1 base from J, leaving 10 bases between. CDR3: CASSTLGGTDTQYF. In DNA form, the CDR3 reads TGTGCCAGCAGCACACTAGGGGGCACAGATACGCAGTATTTT. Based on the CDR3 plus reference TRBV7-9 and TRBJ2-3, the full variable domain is DTGVSQNPRHKITKRGQNVTFRCDPISEHNRLYWYRQTLGQGPEFLTYFQNEAQLEKSRLLSDRFSAERPKGSFSTLEIQRTEQGDSAMYLCASSTLGGTDTQYFGPGTRLTVL.

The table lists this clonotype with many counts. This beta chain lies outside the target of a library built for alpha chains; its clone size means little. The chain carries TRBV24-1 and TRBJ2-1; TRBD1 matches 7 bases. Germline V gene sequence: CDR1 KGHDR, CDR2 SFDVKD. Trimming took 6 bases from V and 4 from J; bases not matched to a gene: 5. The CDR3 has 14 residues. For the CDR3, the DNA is TGTGCCACCAGTCCGGGACAGCTATACAATGAGCAGTTCTTC. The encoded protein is CATSPGQLYNEQFF.

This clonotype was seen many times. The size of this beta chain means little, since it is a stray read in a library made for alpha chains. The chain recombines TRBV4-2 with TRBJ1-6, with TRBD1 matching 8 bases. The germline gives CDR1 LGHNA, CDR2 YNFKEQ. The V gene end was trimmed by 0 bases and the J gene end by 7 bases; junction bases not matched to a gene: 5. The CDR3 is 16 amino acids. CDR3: CASSQEVDRENSPLHF. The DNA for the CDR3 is TGTGCCAGCAGCCAAGAAGTGGACAGGGAAAATTCACCCCTCCACTTT.

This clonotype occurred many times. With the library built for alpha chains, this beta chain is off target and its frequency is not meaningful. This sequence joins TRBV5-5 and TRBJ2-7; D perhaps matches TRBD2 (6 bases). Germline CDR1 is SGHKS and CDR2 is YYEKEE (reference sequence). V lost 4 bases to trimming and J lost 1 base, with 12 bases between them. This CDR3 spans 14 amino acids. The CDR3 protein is CASSRGTPSYEQYF. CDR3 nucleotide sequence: TGTGCCAGCAGCCGGGGGACGCCTTCCTACGAGCAGTACTTC. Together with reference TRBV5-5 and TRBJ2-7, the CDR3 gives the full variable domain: DAGVTQSPTHLIKTRGQQVTLRCSPISGHKSVSWYQQVLGQGPQFIFQYYEKEERGRGNFPDRFSARQFPNYSSELNVNALLLGDSALYLCASSRGTPSYEQYFGPGTRLTVT.

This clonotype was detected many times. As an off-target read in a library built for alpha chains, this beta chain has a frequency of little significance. Written as DNA, the CDR3 is TGTGCCAGCAGCTTGGGGCTAGCGGGGCGGAATGAGCAGTTCTTC. It encodes CASSLGLAGRNEQFF. This chain connects TRBV5-4 to TRBJ2-1, with TRBD2 identical over 9 bases. With 0 bases clipped from V and 7 bases from J, the junction kept 5 bases outside the gene matches. Germline CDR1 and CDR2: SGHNT and YYREEE (reference sequence). This CDR3 spans 15 amino acids.

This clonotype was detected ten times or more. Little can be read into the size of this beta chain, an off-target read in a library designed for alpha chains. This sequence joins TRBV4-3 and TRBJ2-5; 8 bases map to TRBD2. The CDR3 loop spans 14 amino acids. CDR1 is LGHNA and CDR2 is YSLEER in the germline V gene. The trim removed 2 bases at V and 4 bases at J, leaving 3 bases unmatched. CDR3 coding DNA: TGCGCCAGCAGCCAAACGCTAGCGGGAGAGACCCAGTACTTC. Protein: CASSQTLAGETQYF.

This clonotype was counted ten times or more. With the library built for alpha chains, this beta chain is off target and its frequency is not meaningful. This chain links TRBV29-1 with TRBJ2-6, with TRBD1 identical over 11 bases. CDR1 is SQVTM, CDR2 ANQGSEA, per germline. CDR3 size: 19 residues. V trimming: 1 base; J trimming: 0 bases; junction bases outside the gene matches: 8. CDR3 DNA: TGCAGCGTTGAAGGGAGCCAGGACAGGGGGCCCTCTGGGGCCAACGTCCTGACTTTC. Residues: CSVEGSQDRGPSGANVLTF. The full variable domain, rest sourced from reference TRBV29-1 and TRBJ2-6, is SAVISQKPSRDICQRGTSLTIQCQVDSQVTMMFWYRQQPGQSLTLIATANQGSEATYESGFVIDKFPISRPNLTFSTLTVSNMSPEDSSIYLCSVEGSQDRGPSGANVLTFGAGSRLTVL.

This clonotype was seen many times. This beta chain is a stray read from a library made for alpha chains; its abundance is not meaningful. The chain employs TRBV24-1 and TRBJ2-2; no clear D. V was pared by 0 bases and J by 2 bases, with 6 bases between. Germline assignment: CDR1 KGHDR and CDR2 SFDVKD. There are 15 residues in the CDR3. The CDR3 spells CATSDLTGNTGELFF. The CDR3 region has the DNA TGTGCCACCAGTGATTTGACGGGTAACACCGGGGAGCTGTTTTTT.

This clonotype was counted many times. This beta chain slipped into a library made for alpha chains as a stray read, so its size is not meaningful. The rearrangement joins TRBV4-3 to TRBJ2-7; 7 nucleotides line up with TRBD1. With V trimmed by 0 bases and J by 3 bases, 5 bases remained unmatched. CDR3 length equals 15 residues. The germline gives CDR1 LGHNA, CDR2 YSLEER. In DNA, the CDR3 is TGCGCCAGCAGCCAAGATCCGGGACAGTTCTACGAGCAGTACTTC. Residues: CASSQDPGQFYEQYF.

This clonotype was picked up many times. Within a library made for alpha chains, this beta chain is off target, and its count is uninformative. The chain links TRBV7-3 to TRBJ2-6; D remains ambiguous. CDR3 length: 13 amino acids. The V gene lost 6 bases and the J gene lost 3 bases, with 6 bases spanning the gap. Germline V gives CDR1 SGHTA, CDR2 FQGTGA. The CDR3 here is CASRQGGANVLTF. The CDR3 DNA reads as TGTGCCAGCAGGCAAGGTGGGGCCAACGTCCTGACTTTC.